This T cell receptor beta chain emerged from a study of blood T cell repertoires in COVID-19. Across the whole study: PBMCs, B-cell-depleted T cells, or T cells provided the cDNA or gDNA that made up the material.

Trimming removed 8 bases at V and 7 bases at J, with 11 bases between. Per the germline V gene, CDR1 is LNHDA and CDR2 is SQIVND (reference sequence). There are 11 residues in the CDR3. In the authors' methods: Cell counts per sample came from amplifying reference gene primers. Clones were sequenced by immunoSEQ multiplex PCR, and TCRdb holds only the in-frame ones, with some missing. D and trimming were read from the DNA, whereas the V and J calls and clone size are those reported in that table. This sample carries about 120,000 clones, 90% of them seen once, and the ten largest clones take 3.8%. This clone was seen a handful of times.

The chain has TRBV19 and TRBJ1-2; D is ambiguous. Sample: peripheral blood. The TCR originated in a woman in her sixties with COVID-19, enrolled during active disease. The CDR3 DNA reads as TGTGCCAGTTCTCGAGTATTTGGCTACACCTTC. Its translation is CASSRVFGYTF.